This T cell receptor (beta chain) was documented in a study of T cells in Graves' hyperthyroidism and ophthalmopathy. Template material for amplifying TCR beta CDR3 regions consisted of RNA transcripts. An initial round of RT-PCR targeting the TCR CDR3 relied on the HTBI primer set. Each CDR3 protein is one row after TCRdb ran MiXCR on the multiplex PCR reads. This table holds around 690,000 distinct CDR3 sequences, around a sixth found once. Regarding the study as a whole: Most clonotypes that expanded in the thyroid above 0.001 also showed up in blood. By a 13 V-J model, ophthalmopathy was set apart from stable hyperthyroidism. Before onset, ophthalmopathy was predicted by the model a median roughly 6.8 months earlier.

On this clonotype itself: The target antigen is unknown.

The CDR3 is 15 residues long. The V end was cut by 5 bases, the J end by 9 bases, with 20 bases between. Germline V gene sequence: CDR1 MDHEN, CDR2 SYDVKM. This receptor was obtained from a man in his fifties or sixties with Graves' hyperthyroidism. J is TRBJ1-5 and V is TRBV28; D remains unclear. Sequencing was done on a sample of blood. CDR3 amino acids: CASSLDPRTRRPQHF. CDR3 nucleotides: TGTGCCAGCAGTCTAGACCCGCGTACGCGGCGGCCCCAGCATTTT.